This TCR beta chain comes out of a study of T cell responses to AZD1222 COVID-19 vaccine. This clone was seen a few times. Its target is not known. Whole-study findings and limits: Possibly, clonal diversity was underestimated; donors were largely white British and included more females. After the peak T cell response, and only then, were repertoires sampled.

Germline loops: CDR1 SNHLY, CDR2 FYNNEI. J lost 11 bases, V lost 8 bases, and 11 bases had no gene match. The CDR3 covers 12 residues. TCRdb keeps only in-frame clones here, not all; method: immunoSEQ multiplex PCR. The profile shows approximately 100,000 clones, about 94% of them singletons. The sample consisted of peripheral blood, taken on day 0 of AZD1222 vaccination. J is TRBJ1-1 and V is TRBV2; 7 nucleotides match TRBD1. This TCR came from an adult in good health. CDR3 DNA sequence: TGTGCCAGCCGACAGGGCTTGGGCCTGGCTTTCTTT. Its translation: CASRQGLGLAFF.